This T cell receptor beta chain was observed in a study of PD-1 blockade in mismatch repair-deficient tumors. Measured with immunoSEQ multiplex PCR; TCRdb has only the in-frame clones, and not every one. The data contain some 25,000 clones, roughly 80% of them seen just once; the ten biggest clones take up under 3.5%. The specimen comprised PBMCs, sampled before pembrolizumab treatment. This clonotype originated in an adult with mismatch repair-deficient cancer.

As DNA, the CDR3 is TGTGCCAGCAGTCCCTTTAGGCTAGCGGGAGTCCGGAATGAGCAGTTCTTC. Amino acid sequence: CASSPFRLAGVRNEQFF. The V call is TRBV27, the J call TRBJ2-1; 10 bases match TRBD2. V lost 5 bases to trimming and J lost 7 bases; unmatched junction nucleotides: 14. Germline V gives CDR1 MNHEY, CDR2 SMNVEV (reference sequence). The CDR3 runs to 17 residues.